A single sample gave rise to the 11 T cell receptor beta chains below, sequenced in a study of cytomegalovirus exposure and HLA in healthy donors listed by TCRdb under 2017. Library preparation was by the immunoSEQ multiplex PCR assay. The table comes from immuneACCESS by way of TCRdb, which keeps in-frame sequences with V and J called. Part of the clones is missing from these tables; in studies checked, under half for an unresolved V gene and the rest for unknown reasons. The sample has some 290,000 clones on record, roughly 86% of them singletons. Of the sample, around 0.88% falls within the top ten clones. The specimen was PBMCs. These receptors were obtained from a man aged 25 to 40 in good health and CMV-seronegative.

The CDR3 loop reads CANQRGRRDQPQHF. The CDR3 coding sequence is TGCGCCAACCAGCGGGGGCGGAGGGATCAGCCCCAGCATTTT. V gene TRBV23-1 combines with J gene TRBJ1-5; TRBD1 is a possible D gene (6 bases). TRBV23-1 is an open reading frame, and its role is uncertain. The CDR3 extends over 14 amino acids. Between the trimmed V and J ends, which lost 10 bases and 5 bases, there was a span of 18 bases.

The chain has TRBV29-1 and TRBJ2-7; no clear D. The CDR3 totals 13 residues. V lost 5 bases and J lost 5, with 16 bases in between. Germline loops: CDR1 SQVTM, CDR2 ANQGSEA. CDR3 in DNA: TGCAGCGTTCAAGGAACAATCCGTAACGAGCAGTACTTC. Protein: CSVQGTIRNEQYF.

This rearrangement joins TRBV7-9 to TRBJ2-5; 8 bases are shared with TRBD2. The germline V gene encodes CDR1 SEHNR and CDR2 FQNEAQ (reference sequence). This CDR3 spans 14 amino acids. J lost 1 base, V lost 4 bases, and 2 bases had no gene match. The CDR3 DNA reads TGTGCCAGCAGCTATAGCGGGGCCCAAGAGACCCAGTACTTC. The encoded protein is CASSYSGAQETQYF.

This chain joins TRBV29-1 and TRBJ2-2, with 7 bases fitting TRBD2. This CDR3 has 13 amino acids. The germline V gene encodes CDR1 SQVTM and CDR2 ANQGSEA. V trimming: 7 bases; J trimming: 0 bases; junction bases outside the gene matches: 2. CDR3 residues: CSARGSNTGELFF. CDR3 nucleotides: TGCAGCGCGCGGGGGTCGAACACCGGGGAGCTGTTTTTT.

V usage is TRBV19 and J usage is TRBJ2-5; D ambiguous. V lost 4 bases and J 2 bases, leaving 2 bases between the germline ends. The germline CDR1 and CDR2 sequences are LNHDA and SQIVND (reference sequence). The CDR3 sequence is 11 residues long. Written as DNA, the CDR3 is TGTGCCAGTAGTACTCAAGAGACCCAGTACTTC. Translation gives CASSTQETQYF.

V usage is TRBV2 and J usage is TRBJ2-7; D remains unclear. The ends were cut back, 3 bases at V and 7 bases at J, with 16 bases in the middle. There are 14 residues in the CDR3. Germline assignment: CDR1 SNHLY and CDR2 FYNNEI. CDR3 sequence: CASSDSGNWVEQYF. The CDR3 coding sequence is TGTGCCAGCAGTGACTCGGGTAATTGGGTGGAGCAGTACTTC.

The rearrangement joins TRBV6-5 to TRBJ1-6; weak D call: TRBD1 (5 bases). The CDR3 is 12 amino acids. V shed 2 bases and J shed 14 bases, with 10 bases lying between them. In germline, CDR1 is MNHEY, CDR2 SVGAGI. As DNA, the CDR3 is TGTGCCAGCAGTTACCTGGGACTCACCCTCCACTTT. This encodes CASSYLGLTLHF.

J is TRBJ2-2 and V is TRBV5-4; possibly TRBD1 for D (5 bases). The V gene lost 1 base and the J gene lost 5 bases, with 9 bases spanning the gap. Germline V lookup: CDR1 SGHNT, CDR2 YYREEE (reference sequence). CDR3 length: 14 amino acids. Written as DNA, the CDR3 is TGTGCCAGCAGCTTGAGGGGTTGGACCGGGGAGCTGTTTTTT. Translation gives CASSLRGWTGELFF.

The chain joins TRBV2 to TRBJ2-7; the D gene is possibly TRBD2 (5 bases). Germline CDR1 SNHLY, CDR2 FYNNEI. Between the trimmed V and J ends, which lost 6 bases and 0 bases, there was a span of 15 bases. The length of the CDR3 is 15 residues. This CDR3 is CASRDSRVSSYEQYF. The CDR3 nucleotides read TGTGCCAGCAGGGACTCGCGGGTTAGCTCCTACGAGCAGTACTTC.

This chain uses TRBV7-9 with TRBJ1-1; no definite D call. CDR3 length equals 13 residues. Trimming took off 1 base at V and 3 bases at J, with 6 bases between the two ends. Germline V gives CDR1 SEHNR, CDR2 FQNEAQ (reference sequence). The CDR3 coding sequence is TGTGCCAGCAGCTTAGTGAGTGACACTGAAGCTTTCTTT. It encodes CASSLVSDTEAFF.

This clone occurred once. The gene calls are TRBV9 and TRBJ1-5, with D maybe TRBD1 (5 bases). The ends were cut back, 4 bases at V and 3 bases at J, with 14 bases in the middle. The CDR3 length is 15 residues. Germline CDR1 and CDR2: SGDLS and YYNGEE. This chain's CDR3 is CASSSSGASNQPQHF. CDR3 coding DNA: TGTGCCAGCAGCTCCAGCGGGGCGTCCAATCAGCCCCAGCATTTT.